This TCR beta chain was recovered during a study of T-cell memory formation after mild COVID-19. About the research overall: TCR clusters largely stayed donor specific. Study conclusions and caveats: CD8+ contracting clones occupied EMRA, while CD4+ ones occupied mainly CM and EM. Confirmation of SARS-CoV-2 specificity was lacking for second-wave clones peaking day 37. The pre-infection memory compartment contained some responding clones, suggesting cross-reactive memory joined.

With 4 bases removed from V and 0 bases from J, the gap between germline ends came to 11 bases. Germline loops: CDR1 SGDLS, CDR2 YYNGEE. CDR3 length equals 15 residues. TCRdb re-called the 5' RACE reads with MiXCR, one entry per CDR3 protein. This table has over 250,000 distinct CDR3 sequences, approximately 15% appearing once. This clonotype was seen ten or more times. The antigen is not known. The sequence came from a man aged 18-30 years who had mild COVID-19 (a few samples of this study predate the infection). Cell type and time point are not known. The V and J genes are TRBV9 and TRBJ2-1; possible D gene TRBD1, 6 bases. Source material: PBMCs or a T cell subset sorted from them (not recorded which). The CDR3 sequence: CASSRQASSYNEQFF. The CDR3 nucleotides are TGTGCCAGCAGCAGACAGGCAAGCTCCTACAATGAGCAGTTCTTC.